A single sample is the source of the 30 T cell receptor beta chains below, sequenced in a study of post-analysis software for immune sequencing data. For these receptors, no antigen is known. General study results and limits: Comparison of patients with controls showed about 5 TRBV segments more frequent in patients, TRBV5-6, TRBV5-1 and TRBV20-1 among them.

Every TCR beta cDNA library bore unique molecular identifiers. MiXCR, applied by TCRdb to the PCR reads, yields one record per CDR3 protein. The sample holds more than 500,000 distinct CDR3 sequences; roughly 34% are singletons and the top ten take approximately 6%. The sample was blood. Receptors were obtained from a girl younger than 18 with multiple sclerosis.

The V call is TRBV20-1, the J call TRBJ1-1; a weak D match, TRBD1 (5 bases). Trimming took 5 bases from V and 4 from J, leaving 11 bases between them. CDR1 is DFQATT, CDR2 SNEGSKA, per germline (reference sequence). The CDR3 contains 12 residues. The CDR3: CSAQGYVTEAFF. The CDR3 coding sequence is TGCAGTGCTCAGGGTTATGTCACTGAAGCTTTCTTT.

This chain links TRBV3-1 with TRBJ2-2; no reliable D call. The CDR3 runs 17 residues. Trimming shortened V by 1 base and J by 1 base, and 13 bases separated the two germline ends. CDR1 is LGHDT and CDR2 is YNNKEL in the germline V gene (reference sequence). This CDR3 is CASSQVAPRRNTGELFF. CDR3 DNA: TGTGCCAGCAGCCAAGTTGCCCCGCGCAGGAACACCGGGGAGCTGTTTTTT.

The rearrangement joins TRBV20-1 to TRBJ1-5; D might be TRBD1 (5 bases). CDR3 length equals 14 residues. The ends were cut back, 0 bases at V and 6 bases at J, with 12 bases in the middle. Germline CDR1 reads DFQATT; CDR2 reads SNEGSKA (reference sequence). CDR3 nucleotide sequence: TGCAGTGCTAGAGATCTTTCTGGGGCTCAGCCCCAGCATTTT. Translating gives CSARDLSGAQPQHF.

This sequence joins TRBV6-5 and TRBJ2-7, with a weak D call TRBD1 (6 bases). The CDR3 loop spans 13 amino acids. The germline gives CDR1 MNHEY, CDR2 SVGAGI. V was shortened by 7 bases and J by 3 bases, with 13 bases between the two germline ends. CDR3 sequence reads: CASKRTEDYEQYF. Here the CDR3 DNA reads TGTGCCAGCAAGAGGACAGAAGACTACGAGCAGTACTTC.

A word on this clonotype: One end of the junction is discordant with germline, which a read error may explain. CDR3 loop: CASRLNRDSTDTQYF. DNA of the CDR3: TGTGCCAGCCGTTTGAACAGGGACAGCACAGATACGCAATATTTT. J is TRBJ2-3 and V is TRBV12-3 or TRBV12-4; TRBD1 agrees at 7 bases. CDR3 length: 15 residues.

As concerns this clonotype: One base away lies a much larger clone, so this may be a sequencing read error. The chain joins TRBV7-9 to TRBJ1-2; 8 bases are a match to TRBD1. V lost 10 bases and J lost 8; bases outside the gene matches: 12. This CDR3 is 13 amino acids long. Germline V gene data show CDR1 as SEHNR and CDR2 as FQNEAQ (reference sequence). The CDR3 loop is CATKGTGRLGYTF. Written as DNA, the CDR3 is TGTGCCACCAAGGGGACAGGACGATTAGGCTACACCTTC.

This clonotype was detected ten times or more. This sequence joins TRBV20-1 and TRBJ2-5; no definite D call. Germline CDR1 is DFQATT and CDR2 is SNEGSKA (reference sequence). V shed 5 bases and J shed 1 base, with 11 bases lying between them. The length of the CDR3 is 13 residues. In nucleotides, the CDR3 is TGCAGTGCTCTAAACCCGATCCAAGAGACCCAGTACTTC. Protein product: CSALNPIQETQYF.

The chain recombines TRBV3-1 with TRBJ1-2, with D maybe TRBD1 (5 bases). Germline V gene lookup returns CDR1 LGHDT and CDR2 YNNKEL (reference sequence). V gave up 2 bases and J gave up 6 bases, with 7 bases separating them. The CDR3 totals 12 residues. The CDR3 DNA follows: TGTGCCAGCAGCCAACTAGGGGATGGCTACACCTTC. This codes for CASSQLGDGYTF.

The chain has TRBV29-1 and TRBJ1-1; D possibly corresponds to TRBD1 (6 bases). CDR1 SQVTM and CDR2 ANQGSEA come from the germline V gene. The CDR3 is 13 amino acids. The germline V and J ends were trimmed by 7 bases and 4 bases, with 16 bases remaining between them. CDR3 in DNA: TGCAGCGCCCGCCCCACAGGGACCACTGAAGCTTTCTTT. Protein sequence: CSARPTGTTEAFF.

This clonotype was seen a few times. The chain links TRBV12-3 or TRBV12-4 to TRBJ2-1; 9 bases agree with TRBD1. The CDR3 runs 16 residues. V was clipped by 6 bases and J by 4 bases; unmatched bases: 10. The CDR3 region is CASRFRGQGQYNEQFF. The CDR3 nucleotides are TGTGCCAGCAGATTCCGCGGACAGGGGCAGTACAATGAGCAGTTCTTC.

This rearrangement joins TRBV5-1 to TRBJ2-3; 15 nucleotides agree with TRBD2. This CDR3 spans 18 amino acids. CDR1 is SGHRS, CDR2 YFSETQ, per germline. The trim removed 4 bases at V and 5 bases at J, leaving 11 bases unmatched. CDR3 amino acids: CASSKGLAGGPAIDTQYF. The CDR3 DNA is TGCGCCAGCAGCAAGGGACTAGCGGGGGGCCCGGCGATAGATACGCAGTATTTT.

This chain's CDR3 is CSASPPQGSTDTQYF. CDR3 nucleotide sequence: TGCAGCGCCTCCCCCCCGCAGGGAAGCACAGATACGCAGTATTTT. The rearrangement uses TRBV29-1 and TRBJ2-3; maybe TRBD1 (5 bases). The germline V gene has CDR1 SQVTM and CDR2 ANQGSEA. CDR3 length: 15 residues. The V end was cut by 7 bases, the J end by 0 bases, with 17 bases between.

This chain uses TRBV28 with TRBJ2-5; D unclear. Deletions cut 1 base from V and 0 bases from J, with 12 bases between. Germline V gene data show CDR1 as MDHEN and CDR2 as SYDVKM. The CDR3 runs 16 residues. Here the CDR3 DNA reads TGTGCCAGCAGTTTATTAGGGAACGCGTACCAAGAGACCCAGTACTTC. This codes for CASSLLGNAYQETQYF.

This clonotype has a count of ten or more. The chain is built from TRBV6-2 or TRBV6-3 and TRBJ2-7; D ambiguous. The CDR3 loop spans 11 amino acids. Germline V CDR1 and CDR2: MNHEY, SVGEGT. V was trimmed by 6 bases and J by 6 bases, leaving 9 bases between them. The CDR3 reads CASSHSSEQYF. CDR3 coding DNA: TGTGCCAGCAGCCACTCTAGCGAGCAGTACTTC.

Concerning this clonotype itself: One junction end does not reproduce the germline sequence, and a read error may be involved. The genes are TRBV7-2 and TRBJ2-3; D assignment may be TRBD1 or TRBD2 (6 bases each). This CDR3 comprises 17 residues. Germline V CDR1 and CDR2: SGHTA, FQGNSA. The CDR3 sequence: CASSVRTVGTSTDTRYF. CDR3 coding DNA: TGTGCCAGCAGCGTCCGGACAGTTGGCACTAGCACAGATACGCGGTATTTT.

This chain uses TRBV28 with TRBJ1-5; maybe TRBD1 (6 bases). The germline V and J ends were trimmed by 5 bases and 1 base, with 9 bases remaining between them. Per germline, CDR1 MDHEN and CDR2 SYDVKM. This CDR3 has 14 residues. The CDR3 sequence is CASSNRVSNQPQHF. As DNA, the CDR3 is TGTGCCAGCAGTAACAGGGTGAGCAATCAGCCCCAGCATTTT.

This chain joins TRBV12-3 or TRBV12-4 and TRBJ1-1; TRBD1 is a possible D gene (5 bases). The V gene lost 3 bases and the J gene lost 4 bases, with 15 bases spanning the gap. The CDR3 spans 15 residues. The CDR3 is CASSLFQGGSTEAFF. The CDR3 region has the DNA TGTGCCAGCAGTTTGTTCCAGGGCGGGAGCACTGAAGCTTTCTTT.

The rearrangement joins TRBV5-1 to TRBJ2-5, with D possibly matching TRBD2 (6 bases). The CDR3 spans 14 residues. Trimming pared 0 bases from V and 4 bases from J, leaving 10 bases between. Looked up from germline, CDR1 is SGHRS and CDR2 is YFSETQ. CDR3 sequence (DNA): TGCGCCAGCAGCTTGGGCGGGACGCCAGAGACCCAGTACTTC. It yields the protein CASSLGGTPETQYF.

The gene calls are TRBV5-1 and TRBJ1-2; 8 bases are a match to TRBD1. This CDR3 is built from 15 residues. Germline V CDR1 and CDR2: SGHRS, YFSETQ. V shed 6 bases, J shed 3 bases, and the junction held 10 bases outside the gene matches. CDR3 DNA sequence: TGCGCCAGCAAATGGAGGACAGGGCAGGACTATGGCTACACCTTC. It codes for CASKWRTGQDYGYTF.

The chain couples TRBV12-3 or TRBV12-4 to TRBJ1-4, with 10 bases that match TRBD1. With V trimmed by 10 bases and J by 8 bases, 7 bases remained unmatched. This CDR3 comprises 13 residues. The CDR3 spells CATGTGVEEKLFF. For the CDR3, the DNA is TGTGCCACCGGGACAGGGGTGGAAGAAAAACTGTTTTTT.

The V and J genes are TRBV29-1 and TRBJ1-1, with TRBD1 matching 7 bases. Germline V gives CDR1 SQVTM, CDR2 ANQGSEA. The junction had 1 base not matched to a gene; V was cut back by 4 bases and J by 2 bases. The CDR3 length is 12 residues. For the CDR3, the DNA is TGCAGCGTTGGGGACAGAAACACTGAAGCTTTCTTT. Amino acids: CSVGDRNTEAFF.

This clonotype has just a few counts. The rearrangement joins TRBV12-3 or TRBV12-4 to TRBJ2-3; a possible D gene is TRBD1 (6 bases). The CDR3 consists of 15 residues. V was cut by 5 bases and J by 6 bases, with 18 bases left in between. This CDR3 is CASSQGTTPGDTQYF. The CDR3 DNA reads as TGTGCCAGCAGTCAGGGGACAACCCCAGGGGATACGCAGTATTTT.

V usage is TRBV2 and J usage is TRBJ2-3; 8 bases agree with TRBD1. The germline gives CDR1 SNHLY, CDR2 FYNNEI. With 3 bases clipped from V and 3 bases from J, the junction kept 2 bases outside the gene matches. The CDR3 length is 14 residues. CDR3 in DNA: TGTGCCAGCAGTGACACAGGGGGAACAGATACGCAGTATTTT. This gives the protein CASSDTGGTDTQYF.

The chain is built from TRBV12-3 or TRBV12-4 and TRBJ1-1; TRBD1 might be the D (5 bases). The CDR3 sequence is 13 residues long. V lost 7 bases and J lost 4, with 13 bases in between. CDR3 region: CASNPIGATEAFF. The CDR3 DNA sequence: TGTGCCAGCAACCCGATCGGGGCCACTGAAGCTTTCTTT.

This clonotype occurred a few times. V gene TRBV20-1 combines with J gene TRBJ1-4; D may be TRBD1 (6 bases). The CDR3 covers 16 residues. CDR1 DFQATT and CDR2 SNEGSKA come from the germline V gene (reference sequence). The V end lost 1 base, the J end lost 8 bases, and 20 bases lay between the germline ends. For the CDR3, the DNA is TGCAGTGCTAGAGTATTAACAGGGAATAATAAGGAAAAACTGTTTTTT. Protein product: CSARVLTGNNKEKLFF.

This chain joins TRBV7-8 and TRBJ1-5, with D tentatively TRBD1 (6 bases). Trimming pared 5 bases from V and 3 bases from J, leaving 20 bases between. This CDR3 comprises 17 residues. CDR1 is SGHVS, CDR2 FQNEAQ, per germline. The CDR3 DNA reads as TGTGCCAGCAGCCGAAACCGCGGACAGCACTACAATCAGCCCCAGCATTTT. Translating it yields CASSRNRGQHYNQPQHF.

This clonotype was seen only a few times. The chain links TRBV24-1 to TRBJ2-1; 7 positions agree with TRBD2. Germline-derived CDR1 and CDR2 are KGHDR and SFDVKD. The CDR3 is 16 residues long. V lost 3 bases and J lost 4; bases outside the gene matches: 8. The CDR3 DNA sequence: TGTGCCACCAGTGATGAATTAGCGGGCCCTTACAATGAGCAGTTCTTC. It yields the protein CATSDELAGPYNEQFF.

There are a few counts of this clonotype. The chain employs TRBV6-5 and TRBJ2-7; tentatively, D is TRBD1 (6 bases). V was pared by 6 bases and J by 3 bases, with 18 bases between. The CDR3 is 15 amino acids. Germline V gene lookup returns CDR1 MNHEY and CDR2 SVGAGI. CDR3 in amino acids: CASRRDKTGIYEQYF. CDR3 DNA: TGTGCCAGCAGAAGGGATAAAACAGGGATCTACGAGCAGTACTTC.

To note about this clonotype: Mismatch with germline at one junction end may stem from a read error. The genes are TRBV3-1 and TRBJ2-1; 10 bases match TRBD2. The CDR3 runs to 18 residues. Germline V gives CDR1 LGHDT, CDR2 YNNKEL (reference sequence). CDR3 residues: CAGSQDFGSGGLGSEQFF. In DNA, the CDR3 is TGTGCCGGCAGCCAAGATTTTGGTAGCGGGGGGCTAGGTTCTGAGCAGTTCTTC.

V is TRBV12-3 or TRBV12-4 and J is TRBJ1-2; maybe TRBD1 (5 bases). Trimming removed 2 bases from V and 4 bases from J, with 8 bases in between. CDR3 length: 13 amino acids. The CDR3 DNA reads as TGTGCCAGCAGTTTATCAGGGACCTATGGCTACACCTTC. Translated, it gives CASSLSGTYGYTF.